This TCR beta chain was recovered during a study of long-term antiretroviral therapy in people with HIV. Researchers ran immunoSEQ v3.0 at survey level. Produced via immunoSEQ multiplex PCR; TCRdb's table is partial and in-frame only. The sample yields thousands of clones, over 75% seen once. This clone was counted a few times. Its matching antigen is unknown. Study-level findings and limits: Dominant in the repertoire at all time points were clones expanded before ART.

The CDR3 consists of 17 residues. Trimming removed 3 bases at V and 7 bases at J, with 21 bases between. Germline values: CDR1 MGHRA, CDR2 YSYEKL. The sequence came from a man younger than 40 with HIV. J is TRBJ1-4 and V is TRBV4-1, with a tentative D call TRBD1 (6 bases). Sample: unsorted PBMCs, taken 0.4 years before starting antiretroviral therapy. The CDR3 loop reads CASSHRQVKGMGEKLFF. The CDR3 region has the DNA TGCGCCAGCAGCCATCGACAGGTCAAAGGTATGGGTGAAAAACTGTTTTTT.